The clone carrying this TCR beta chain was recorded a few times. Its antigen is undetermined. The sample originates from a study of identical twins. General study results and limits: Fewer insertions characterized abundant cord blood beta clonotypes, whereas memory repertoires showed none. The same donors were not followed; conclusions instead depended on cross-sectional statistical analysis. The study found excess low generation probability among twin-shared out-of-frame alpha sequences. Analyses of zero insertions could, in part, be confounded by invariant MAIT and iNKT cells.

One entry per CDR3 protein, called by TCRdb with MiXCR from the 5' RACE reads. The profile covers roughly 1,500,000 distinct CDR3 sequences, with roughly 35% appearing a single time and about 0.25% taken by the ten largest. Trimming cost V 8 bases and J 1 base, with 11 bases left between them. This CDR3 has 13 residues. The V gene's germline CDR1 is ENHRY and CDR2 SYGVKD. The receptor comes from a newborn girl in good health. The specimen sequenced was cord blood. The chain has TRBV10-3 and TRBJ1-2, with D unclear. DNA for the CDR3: TGTGCCATCGGACGCGTGGGTAACTATGGCTACACCTTC. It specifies CAIGRVGNYGYTF.